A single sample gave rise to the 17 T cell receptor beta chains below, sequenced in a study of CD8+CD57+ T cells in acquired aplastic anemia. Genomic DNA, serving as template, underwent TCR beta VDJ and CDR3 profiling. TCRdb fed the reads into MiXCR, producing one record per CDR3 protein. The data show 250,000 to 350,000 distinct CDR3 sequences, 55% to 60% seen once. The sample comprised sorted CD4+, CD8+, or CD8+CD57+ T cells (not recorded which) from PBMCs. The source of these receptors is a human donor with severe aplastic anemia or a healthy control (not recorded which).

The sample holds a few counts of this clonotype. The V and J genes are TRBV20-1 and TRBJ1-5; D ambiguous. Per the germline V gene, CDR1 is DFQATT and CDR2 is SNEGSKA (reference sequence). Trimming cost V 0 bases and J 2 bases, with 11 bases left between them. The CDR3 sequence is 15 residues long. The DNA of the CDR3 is TGCAGTGCTAGAGATATAAGGGAGGGCAATCAGCCCCAGCATTTT. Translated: CSARDIREGNQPQHF.

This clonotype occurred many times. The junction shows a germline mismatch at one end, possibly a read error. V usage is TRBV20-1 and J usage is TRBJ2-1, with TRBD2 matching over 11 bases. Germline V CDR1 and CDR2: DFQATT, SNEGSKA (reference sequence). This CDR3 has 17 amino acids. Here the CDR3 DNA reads TGCAGTGCTAGAAGGCTAGCGGGGGGAGGCGATGCTAATGAGCAGCTCTTC. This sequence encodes CSARRLAGGGDANEQLF.

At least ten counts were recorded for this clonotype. CDR3 loop: CASSGTSSYNSPLHF. As DNA, the CDR3 is TGTGCCAGCAGTGGAACCAGCTCCTATAATTCACCCCTCCACTTT. The chain uses TRBV2 and TRBJ1-6, with D hard to call. Germline assignment: CDR1 SNHLY and CDR2 FYNNEI. V lost 4 bases to trimming and J lost 0 bases, with 7 bases between them. This CDR3 contains 15 residues.

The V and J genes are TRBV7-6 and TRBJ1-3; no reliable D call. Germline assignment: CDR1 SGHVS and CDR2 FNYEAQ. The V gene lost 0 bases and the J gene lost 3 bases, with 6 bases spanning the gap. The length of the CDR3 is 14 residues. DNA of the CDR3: TGTGCCAGCAGCTTAGCGGGTGGTGGAAACACCATATATTTT. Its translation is CASSLAGGGNTIYF. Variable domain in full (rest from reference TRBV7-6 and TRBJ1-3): GAGVSQSPRYKVTKRGQDVALRCDPISGHVSLYWYRQALGQGPEFLTYFNYEAQQDKSGLPNDRFSAERPEGSISTLTIQRTEQRDSAMYRCASSLAGGGNTIYFGEGSWLTVV.

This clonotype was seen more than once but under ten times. The CDR3 DNA reads TGCAGTGCTAGGGGGGAAGCGGGAGAGCAGTTCTTC. Residues: CSARGEAGEQFF. This chain joins TRBV20-1 and TRBJ2-1, with 7 bases fitting TRBD2. V dropped 3 bases and J dropped 10; count of bases not matched to a gene: 6. This CDR3 is 12 amino acids long. Germline V CDR1 and CDR2: DFQATT, SNEGSKA (reference sequence).

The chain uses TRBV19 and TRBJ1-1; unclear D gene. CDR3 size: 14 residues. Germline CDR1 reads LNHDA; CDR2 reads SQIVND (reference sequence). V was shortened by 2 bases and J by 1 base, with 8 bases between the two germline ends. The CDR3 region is CASSILDPNTEAFF. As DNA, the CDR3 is TGTGCCAGTAGTATACTAGACCCGAACACTGAAGCTTTCTTT.

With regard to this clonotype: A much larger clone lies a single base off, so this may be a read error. The CDR3 sequence: CAWVGTAQEAQYF. CDR3 sequence (DNA): TGTGCCTGGGTTGGGACAGCCCAAGAGGCCCAGTACTTC. This sequence joins TRBV30 and TRBJ2-5, with TRBD1 matching 7 bases. This CDR3 spans 13 amino acids. Per the germline V gene, CDR1 is GTSNPN and CDR2 is SVGIG (reference sequence).

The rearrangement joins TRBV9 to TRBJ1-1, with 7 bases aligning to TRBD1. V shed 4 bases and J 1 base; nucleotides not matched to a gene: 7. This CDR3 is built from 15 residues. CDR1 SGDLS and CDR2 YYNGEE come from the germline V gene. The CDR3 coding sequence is TGTGCCAGCAGCTCAGACAGGGAAGGGAACACTGAAGCTTTCTTT. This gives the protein CASSSDREGNTEAFF.

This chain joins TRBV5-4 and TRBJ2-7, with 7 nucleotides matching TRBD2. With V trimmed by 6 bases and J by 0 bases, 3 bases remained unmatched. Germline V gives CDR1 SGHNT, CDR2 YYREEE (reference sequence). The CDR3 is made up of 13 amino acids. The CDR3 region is CASKGGSSYEQYF. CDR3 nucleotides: TGTGCCAGCAAGGGCGGGAGCTCCTACGAGCAGTACTTC. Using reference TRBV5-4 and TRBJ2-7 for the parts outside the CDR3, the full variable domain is ETGVTQSPTHLIKTRGQQVTLRCSSQSGHNTVSWYQQALGQGPQFIFQYYREEENGRGNFPPRFSGLQFPNYSSELNVNALELDDSALYLCASKGGSSYEQYFGPGTRLTVT.

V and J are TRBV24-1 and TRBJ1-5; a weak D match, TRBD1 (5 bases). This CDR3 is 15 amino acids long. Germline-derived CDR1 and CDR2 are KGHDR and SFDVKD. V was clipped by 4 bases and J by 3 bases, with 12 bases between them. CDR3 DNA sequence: TGTGCCACCAGTGAGGGGGTGGGGGACAATCAGCCCCAGCATTTT. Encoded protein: CATSEGVGDNQPQHF.

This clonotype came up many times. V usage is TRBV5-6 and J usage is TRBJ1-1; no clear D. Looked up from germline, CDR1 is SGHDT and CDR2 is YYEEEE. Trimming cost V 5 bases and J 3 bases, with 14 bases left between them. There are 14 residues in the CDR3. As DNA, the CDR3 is TGTGCCAGCAGATCGTATCTACTGTACACTGAAGCTTTCTTT. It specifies CASRSYLLYTEAFF.

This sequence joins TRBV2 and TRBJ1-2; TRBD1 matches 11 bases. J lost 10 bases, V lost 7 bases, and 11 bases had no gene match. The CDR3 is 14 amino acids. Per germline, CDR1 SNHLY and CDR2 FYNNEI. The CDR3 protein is CASMWDRGVRVYTF. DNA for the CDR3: TGTGCCAGCATGTGGGACAGGGGGGTTAGGGTCTACACCTTC.

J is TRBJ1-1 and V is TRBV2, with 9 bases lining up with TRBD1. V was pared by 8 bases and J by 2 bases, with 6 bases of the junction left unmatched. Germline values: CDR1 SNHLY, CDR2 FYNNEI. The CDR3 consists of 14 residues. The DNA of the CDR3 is TGTGCCAGCCGGACAGGGGTTGGAAACACTGAAGCTTTCTTT. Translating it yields CASRTGVGNTEAFF. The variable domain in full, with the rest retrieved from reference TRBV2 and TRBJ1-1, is EPEVTQTPSHQVTQMGQEVILRCVPISNHLYFYWYRQILGQKVEFLVSFYNNEISEKSEIFDDQFSVERPDGSNFTLKIRSTKLEDSAMYFCASRTGVGNTEAFFGQGTRLTVV.

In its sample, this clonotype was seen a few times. The CDR3 protein is CASSLGLANTGELFF. Written as DNA, the CDR3 is TGTGCCAGCAGCCTGGGACTAGCGAACACCGGGGAGCTGTTTTTT. V is TRBV7-3 and J is TRBJ2-2, with 8 bases aligning to TRBD2. CDR1 SGHTA and CDR2 FQGTGA come from the germline V gene. The CDR3 runs 15 residues. V trimming: 5 bases; J trimming: 0 bases; junction bases outside the gene matches: 2.

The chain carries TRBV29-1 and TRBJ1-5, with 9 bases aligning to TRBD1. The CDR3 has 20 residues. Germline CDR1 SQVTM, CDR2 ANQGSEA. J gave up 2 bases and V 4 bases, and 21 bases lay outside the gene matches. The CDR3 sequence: CSVAFGTGYDRASGNQPQHF. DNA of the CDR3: TGCAGCGTTGCGTTCGGGACAGGGTATGATCGGGCGAGTGGCAATCAGCCCCAGCATTTT.

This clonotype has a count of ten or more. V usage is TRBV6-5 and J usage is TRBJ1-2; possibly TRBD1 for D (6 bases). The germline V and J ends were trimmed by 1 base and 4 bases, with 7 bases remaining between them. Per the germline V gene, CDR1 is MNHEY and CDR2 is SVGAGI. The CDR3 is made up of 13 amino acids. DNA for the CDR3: TGTGCCAGCAGTTACTTACAGGGCTATGGCTACACCTTC. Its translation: CASSYLQGYGYTF.

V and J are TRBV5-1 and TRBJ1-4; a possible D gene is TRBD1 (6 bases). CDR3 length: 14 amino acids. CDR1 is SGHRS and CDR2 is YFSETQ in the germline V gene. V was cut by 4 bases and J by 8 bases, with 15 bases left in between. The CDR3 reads CASSPRGGGEKLFF. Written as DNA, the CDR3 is TGCGCCAGCAGCCCAAGGGGGGGTGGCGAAAAACTGTTTTTT.